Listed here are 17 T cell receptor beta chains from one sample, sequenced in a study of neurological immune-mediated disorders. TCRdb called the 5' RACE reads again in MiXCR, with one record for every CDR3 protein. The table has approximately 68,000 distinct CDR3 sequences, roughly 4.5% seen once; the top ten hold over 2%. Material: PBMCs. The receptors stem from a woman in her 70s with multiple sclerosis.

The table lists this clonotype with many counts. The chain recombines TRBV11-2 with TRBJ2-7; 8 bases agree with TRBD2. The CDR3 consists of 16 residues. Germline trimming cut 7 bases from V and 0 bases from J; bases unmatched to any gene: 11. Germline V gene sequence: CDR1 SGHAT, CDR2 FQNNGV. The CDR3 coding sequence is TGTGCCAGCACCCAAGAAGCGGGAGCCAGCTCCTACGAGCAGTACTTC. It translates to CASTQEAGASSYEQYF.

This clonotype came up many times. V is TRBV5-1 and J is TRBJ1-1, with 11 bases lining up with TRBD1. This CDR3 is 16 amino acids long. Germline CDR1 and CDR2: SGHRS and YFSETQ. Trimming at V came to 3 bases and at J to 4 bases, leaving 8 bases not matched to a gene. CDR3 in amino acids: CASSSGQGGKSTEAFF. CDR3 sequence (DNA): TGCGCCAGCAGCTCGGGACAGGGGGGCAAGAGCACTGAAGCTTTCTTT.

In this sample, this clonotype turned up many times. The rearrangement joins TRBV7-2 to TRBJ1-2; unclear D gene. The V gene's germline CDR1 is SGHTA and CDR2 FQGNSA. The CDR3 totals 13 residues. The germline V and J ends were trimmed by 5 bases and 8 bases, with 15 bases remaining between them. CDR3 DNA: TGTGCCAGCAGCATCGCGGATCTGAAAGGCTACACCTTC. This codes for CASSIADLKGYTF. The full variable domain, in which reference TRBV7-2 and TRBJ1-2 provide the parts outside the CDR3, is GAGVSQSPSNKVTEKGKDVELRCDPISGHTALYWYRQSLGQGLEFLIYFQGNSAPDKSGLPSDRFSAERTGGSVSTLTIQRTQQEDSAVYLCASSIADLKGYTFGSGTRLTVV.

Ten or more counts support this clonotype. The CDR3 region has the DNA TGTGCCAGCAGCGGGGGGCTCTCACCCCTCCACTTT. It codes for CASSGGLSPLHF. The V and J genes are TRBV9 and TRBJ1-6; possibly TRBD1 for D (6 bases). The CDR3 consists of 12 residues. The germline V gene encodes CDR1 SGDLS and CDR2 YYNGEE. The V end lost 3 bases, the J end lost 10 bases, and 8 bases lay between the germline ends. The variable domain in full, completed from reference TRBV9 and TRBJ1-6, reads DSGVTQTPKHLITATGQRVTLRCSPRSGDLSVYWYQQSLDQGLQFLIQYYNGEERAKGNILERFSAQQFPDLHSELNLSSLELGDSALYFCASSGGLSPLHFGNGTRLTVT.

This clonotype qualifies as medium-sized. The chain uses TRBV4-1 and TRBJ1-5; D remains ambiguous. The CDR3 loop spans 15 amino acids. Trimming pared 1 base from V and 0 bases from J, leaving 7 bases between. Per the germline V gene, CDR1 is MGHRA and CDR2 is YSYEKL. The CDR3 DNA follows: TGCGCCAGCAGCCAAGGGCAGATTAGCAATCAGCCCCAGCATTTT. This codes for CASSQGQISNQPQHF.

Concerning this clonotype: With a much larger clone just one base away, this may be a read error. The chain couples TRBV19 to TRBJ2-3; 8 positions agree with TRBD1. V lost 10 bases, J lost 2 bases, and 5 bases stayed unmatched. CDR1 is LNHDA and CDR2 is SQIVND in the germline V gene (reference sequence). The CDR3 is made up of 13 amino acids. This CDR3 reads CANRGEFTDTQYF. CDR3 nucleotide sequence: TGTGCCAACAGGGGGGAATTCACAGATACGCAGTATTTT.

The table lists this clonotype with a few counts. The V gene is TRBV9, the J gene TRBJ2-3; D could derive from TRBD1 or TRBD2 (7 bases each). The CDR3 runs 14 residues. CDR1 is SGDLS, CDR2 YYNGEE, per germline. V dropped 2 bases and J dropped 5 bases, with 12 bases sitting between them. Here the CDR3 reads CASSVSGGEDTQYF. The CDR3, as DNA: TGTGCCAGCAGCGTTTCAGGGGGGGAAGATACGCAGTATTTT.

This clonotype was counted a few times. DNA of the CDR3: TGTGCCAGCAGCCTTAGCGGGACCTCCTACGAGCAGTACTTC. Amino acids: CASSLSGTSYEQYF. The chain uses TRBV7-2 and TRBJ2-7; 8 nucleotides line up with TRBD2. Trimming removed 5 bases from V and 0 bases from J; junction bases left unmatched: 3. Germline CDR1 and CDR2: SGHTA and FQGNSA. This CDR3 is built from 14 residues.

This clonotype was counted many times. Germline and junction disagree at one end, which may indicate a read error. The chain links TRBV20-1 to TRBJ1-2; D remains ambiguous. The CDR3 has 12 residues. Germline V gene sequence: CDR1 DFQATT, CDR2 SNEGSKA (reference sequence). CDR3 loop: CSASPTTGRRAF. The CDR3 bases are TGCAGTGCTAGCCCTACGACCGGGCGCCGGGCCTTC.

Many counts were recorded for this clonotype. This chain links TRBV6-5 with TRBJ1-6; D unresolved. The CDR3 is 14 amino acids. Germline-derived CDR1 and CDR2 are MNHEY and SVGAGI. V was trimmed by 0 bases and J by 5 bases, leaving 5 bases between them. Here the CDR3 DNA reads TGTGCCAGCAGTTACTCCTCGGATAATTCACCCCTCCACTTT. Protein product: CASSYSSDNSPLHF.

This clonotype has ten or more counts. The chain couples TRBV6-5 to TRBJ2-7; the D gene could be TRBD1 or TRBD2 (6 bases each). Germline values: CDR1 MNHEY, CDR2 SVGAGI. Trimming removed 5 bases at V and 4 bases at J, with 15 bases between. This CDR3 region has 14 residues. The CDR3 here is CASSEGRRGYEQYF. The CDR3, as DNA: TGTGCCAGCAGTGAAGGACGGAGGGGGTACGAGCAGTACTTC.

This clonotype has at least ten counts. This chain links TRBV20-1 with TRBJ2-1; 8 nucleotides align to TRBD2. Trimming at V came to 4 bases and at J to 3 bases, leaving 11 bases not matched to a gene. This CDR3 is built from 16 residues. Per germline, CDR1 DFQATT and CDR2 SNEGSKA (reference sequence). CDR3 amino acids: CSAIHPRRGVYNEQFF. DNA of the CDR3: TGCAGTGCTATTCACCCCCGGCGGGGGGTCTACAATGAGCAGTTCTTC.

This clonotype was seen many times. CDR3 nucleotide sequence: TGCAGTGCTAGATTGGCTAACACAATCCTAGCGGACATTCAGTACTTC. Amino acids: CSARLANTILADIQYF. V is TRBV20-1 and J is TRBJ2-4, with 7 bases aligning to TRBD2. Germline V gene sequence: CDR1 DFQATT, CDR2 SNEGSKA (reference sequence). This CDR3 is built from 16 residues. V lost 2 bases and J lost 8; bases outside the gene matches: 15.

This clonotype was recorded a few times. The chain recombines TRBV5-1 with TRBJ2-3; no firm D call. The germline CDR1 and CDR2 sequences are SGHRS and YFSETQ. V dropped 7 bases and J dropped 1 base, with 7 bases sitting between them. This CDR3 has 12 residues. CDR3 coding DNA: TGCGCCAGCCGACAAGGCACAGATACGCAGTATTTT. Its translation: CASRQGTDTQYF.

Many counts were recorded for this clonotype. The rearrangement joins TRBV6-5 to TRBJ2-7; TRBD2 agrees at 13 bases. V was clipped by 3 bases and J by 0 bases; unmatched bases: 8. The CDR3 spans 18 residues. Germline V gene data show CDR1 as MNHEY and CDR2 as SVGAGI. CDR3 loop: CASSYLPRTSGSSYEQYF. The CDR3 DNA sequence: TGTGCCAGCAGTTATCTACCTCGGACTAGCGGGAGCTCCTACGAGCAGTACTTC.

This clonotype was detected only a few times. CDR3 coding DNA: TGTGCCAGCAGCCAAGGCTACCTAAGACAGGGTAGAACTTTCTTT. It yields the protein CASSQGYLRQGRTFF. The chain recombines TRBV14 with TRBJ1-1; 7 bases are a match to TRBD1. The CDR3 has 15 residues. The ends lost 1 base at V and 12 bases at J; junction bases unmatched: 14. Germline loops: CDR1 SGHDN, CDR2 FVKESK.

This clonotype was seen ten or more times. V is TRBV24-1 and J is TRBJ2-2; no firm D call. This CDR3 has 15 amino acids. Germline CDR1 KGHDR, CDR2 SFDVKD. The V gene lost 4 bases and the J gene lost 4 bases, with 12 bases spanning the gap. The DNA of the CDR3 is TGTGCCACCAGTGACCCCGCAGTGGCCACCGGGGAGCTGTTTTTT. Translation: CATSDPAVATGELFF.